Given below is one T cell receptor (beta chain) in context. The antigen is undetermined. The sample is drawn from a study of blood T cells in healthy people across ages. Points from the study as a whole: Lack of knowledge of donor CMV status possibly confounded expanded clonotype changes. Among T cells, TCR beta diversity per million cells dropped roughly linearly as age rose.

Using a J-beta primer mix together with a sample-barcoded 5' primer, a second PCR was run for about 6 to 12 cycles. Every single cDNA molecule received a tag from a template-switch adaptor with 12 random nucleotides. MiXCR, run by TCRdb on the 5' RACE reads, gives a single entry per CDR3 protein. The repertoire holds about 1 million distinct CDR3 sequences, with 45% as singletons. Researchers collected roughly 10 milliliters of peripheral blood from every single donor. The sequence was collected from a woman aged 60-75 years in good health. Sequences were obtained from blood.

Written as DNA, the CDR3 is TGCAGCGTTGCCCTGGACGGATCTCAAGAGACCCAGTACTTC. Its translation: CSVALDGSQETQYF. The J gene is TRBJ2-5, the V gene TRBV29-1; no clear D gene. CDR3 length: 14 residues. V lost 4 bases, J lost 2 bases, and 14 bases lay in between. The germline V gene has CDR1 SQVTM and CDR2 ANQGSEA. Variable domain in full (rest from reference TRBV29-1 and TRBJ2-5): SAVISQKPSRDICQRGTSLTIQCQVDSQVTMMFWYRQQPGQSLTLIATANQGSEATYESGFVIDKFPISRPNLTFSTLTVSNMSPEDSSIYLCSVALDGSQETQYFGPGTRLLVL.